One and the same sample provided the 16 T cell receptor beta chains below, sequenced in a study of cytomegalovirus exposure and HLA in healthy donors. Primers: 60 Vbeta forward and 13 Jbeta reverse. Method: immunoSEQ multiplex PCR; TCRdb's copy keeps in-frame clones and lacks some. The profile shows 250,000 to 350,000 clones, 85% to 90% of them singletons. Sequenced: PBMCs. These receptors all stem from a woman aged 18 to 35 in good health and CMV-seronegative.

This clone was recorded once. The rearrangement uses TRBV4-1 and TRBJ2-5; the D is unclear. CDR1 MGHRA and CDR2 YSYEKL come from the germline V gene. V lost 1 base and J 7 bases, leaving 13 bases between the germline ends. The CDR3 contains 14 residues. The CDR3 spells CASSQGEILGTQYF. The CDR3 DNA follows: TGCGCCAGCAGCCAAGGAGAAATCCTTGGGACCCAGTACTTC.

The chain joins TRBV19 to TRBJ2-3, with 10 bases matching TRBD1. The CDR3 contains 14 residues. Germline CDR1 LNHDA, CDR2 SQIVND (reference sequence). The junction had 2 bases not matched to a gene; V was cut back by 7 bases and J by 1 base. CDR3 bases: TGTGCCAGTAAAGGGACAGGGGGCACAGATACGCAGTATTTT. Protein: CASKGTGGTDTQYF.

This chain uses TRBV6-1 with TRBJ2-1; D is perhaps TRBD1 (6 bases). The CDR3 is made up of 15 amino acids. Germline V gives CDR1 MNHNS, CDR2 SASEGT. V gave up 4 bases and J gave up 7 bases, with 17 bases separating them. CDR3 sequence reads: CASSVSPQTGNEQFF. The CDR3 DNA reads as TGTGCCAGCAGTGTGAGCCCCCAAACAGGGAATGAGCAGTTCTTC.

The V call is TRBV5-1, the J call TRBJ1-3; D not resolved. This CDR3 is 14 amino acids long. Between the trimmed V and J ends, which lost 2 bases and 0 bases, there was a span of 6 bases. Germline CDR1 SGHRS, CDR2 YFSETQ. The CDR3 sequence: CASSLESSGNTIYF. In DNA, the CDR3 is TGCGCCAGCAGCTTAGAGAGCTCTGGAAACACCATATATTTT.

This chain joins TRBV9 and TRBJ1-2; D remains unclear. CDR3 length: 19 residues. Per germline, CDR1 SGDLS and CDR2 YYNGEE. V shed 2 bases and J shed 3 bases, with 26 bases lying between them. The CDR3 loop reads CASSVAKNSRLALDYGYTF. CDR3 in DNA: TGTGCCAGCAGCGTGGCCAAGAACTCTCGGTTAGCCCTTGACTATGGCTACACCTTC.

The chain joins TRBV2 to TRBJ1-4; 7 positions match TRBD1. Germline V gene lookup returns CDR1 SNHLY and CDR2 FYNNEI. CDR3 length equals 15 residues. J was trimmed by 5 bases and V by 5 bases; bases with no gene match: 8. CDR3 bases: TGTGCCAGCAGTCCAATGACAGGGTGGAATGAAAAACTGTTTTTT. Protein product: CASSPMTGWNEKLFF.

This chain uses TRBV2 with TRBJ2-5, with 9 bases aligning to TRBD2. The V gene end was trimmed by 7 bases and the J gene end by 1 base; junction bases not matched to a gene: 1. The CDR3 runs to 13 residues. Germline loops: CDR1 SNHLY, CDR2 FYNNEI. The CDR3 is CASKRGVQETQYF. The CDR3 nucleotides are TGTGCCAGCAAGCGGGGGGTCCAAGAGACCCAGTACTTC. Drawing the rest from reference TRBV2 and TRBJ2-5, the complete variable domain is EPEVTQTPSHQVTQMGQEVILRCVPISNHLYFYWYRQILGQKVEFLVSFYNNEISEKSEIFDDQFSVERPDGSNFTLKIRSTKLEDSAMYFCASKRGVQETQYFGPGTRLLVL.

Concerning this clone itself: Different DNA sequences within this sample yield the same CDR3. This chain connects TRBV13 to TRBJ1-6; D might be TRBD1 (5 bases). Germline CDR1 PRHDT, CDR2 FYEKMQ (reference sequence). The ends were cut back, 5 bases at V and 7 bases at J, with 18 bases in the middle. This CDR3 is built from 16 residues. The CDR3 nucleotides read TGTGCCAGCAGCACCCGCGACAGAGGAACCAATTCACCCCTCCACTTT. Translation: CASSTRDRGTNSPLHF.

The chain combines TRBV18 with TRBJ1-4, with TRBD1 matching over 8 bases. CDR1 and CDR2 (germline): KGHSH, LQKENI. The V gene end was trimmed by 0 bases and the J gene end by 8 bases; junction bases not matched to a gene: 8. CDR3 length equals 16 residues. CDR3 sequence: CASSPPVGTGLEKLFF. CDR3 nucleotide sequence: TGTGCCAGCTCACCACCTGTTGGGACAGGCTTAGAAAAACTGTTTTTT.

CDR3 nucleotides: TGTGCCAGCAGCCCAGTTTACCGCCAGCCCCAGCATTTT. It is translated as CASSPVYRQPQHF. J is TRBJ1-5 and V is TRBV6-5; D not resolved. The CDR3 length is 13 residues. The germline CDR1 and CDR2 sequences are MNHEY and SVGAGI. Trimming took off 6 bases at V and 7 bases at J, with 13 bases between the two ends.

The chain couples TRBV27 to TRBJ1-5; tentatively, D is TRBD1 (6 bases). Deletions cut 8 bases from V and 8 bases from J, with 19 bases between. Germline V CDR1 and CDR2: MNHEY, SMNVEV (reference sequence). The CDR3 totals 14 residues. The CDR3 sequence: CASSPGGAIEPQHF. In nucleotides, the CDR3 is TGTGCCAGCTCCCCCGGGGGGGCAATCGAGCCCCAGCATTTT.

This clone was seen a single time. This sequence joins TRBV5-6 and TRBJ2-1, with 11 bases fitting TRBD2. The CDR3 covers 16 residues. V gave up 4 bases and J gave up 6 bases; unmatched junction bases: 9. The germline V gene has CDR1 SGHDT and CDR2 YYEEEE. The chain's CDR3 is CASSRNLAGGRNEQFF. The CDR3 bases are TGTGCCAGCAGCCGTAATCTAGCGGGGGGCCGCAATGAGCAGTTCTTC.

The sample holds one count of this clone. The germline gene is not matched at one end of the junction; a read error may be the cause. The chain recombines TRBV7-9 with TRBJ1-4; 8 bases are a match to TRBD1. Germline V gives CDR1 SEHNR, CDR2 FQNEAQ (reference sequence). CDR3 length equals 15 residues. The CDR3 here is CSSSLQGGYNEKLFF. For the CDR3, the DNA is TGTTCCAGCAGCCTACAGGGGGGGTATAATGAAAAACTGTTTTTT.

This chain connects TRBV5-6 to TRBJ1-1, with TRBD1 matching 7 bases. The CDR3 is made up of 15 amino acids. Germline V gene lookup returns CDR1 SGHDT and CDR2 YYEEEE. V shed 3 bases and J 4 bases; nucleotides not matched to a gene: 9. CDR3 in DNA: TGTGCCAGCAGCTACACATGGGACAGCGGCACTGAAGCTTTCTTT. Translation gives CASSYTWDSGTEAFF.

The rearrangement uses TRBV6-5 and TRBJ1-1, with 7 bases lining up with TRBD1. The CDR3 runs to 15 residues. J gave up 7 bases and V 0 bases, and 8 bases lay outside the gene matches. Germline lookup yields CDR1 MNHEY and CDR2 SVGAGI. CDR3 bases: TGTGCCAGCAGTTACTCGAACAGGGGATTTCGTGAAGCTTTCTTT. It specifies CASSYSNRGFREAFF.

V gene TRBV19 combines with J gene TRBJ1-2; TRBD1 might be the D (6 bases). This CDR3 spans 14 amino acids. Germline values: CDR1 LNHDA, CDR2 SQIVND (reference sequence). Trimming took 10 bases from V and 3 from J, leaving 18 bases between them. CDR3 nucleotide sequence: TGTGCCACCAACAAAGCAGGACAGTACTATGGCTACACCTTC. This translates into CATNKAGQYYGYTF.